One sample yielded the 6 T cell receptor beta chains listed below, sequenced in a study of cytomegalovirus exposure and HLA in healthy donors. The PCR ran on 60 Vbeta and 13 Jbeta primers. TCRdb keeps only in-frame clones here, not all; method: immunoSEQ multiplex PCR. This repertoire shows under 250,000 clones, 70% to 90% found once; its top ten account for around 8.6%. The sequenced sample consisted of PBMCs. These receptors were obtained from a woman in her sixties in good health and CMV-seropositive.

A note on this clone: Other DNA sequences from this sample encode an identical CDR3 as well. This chain connects TRBV7-9 to TRBJ1-1, with D unclear. Germline lookup yields CDR1 SEHNR and CDR2 FQNEAQ (reference sequence). V lost 5 bases, J lost 1 base, and 8 bases lay in between. The CDR3 covers 13 residues. DNA for the CDR3: TGTGCCAGCAGCCTAACAGAGAACACTGAAGCTTTCTTT. This gives the protein CASSLTENTEAFF.

As DNA, the CDR3 is TGTGCCAGCAGCTTGCCGAGTAGCGGGAGGTCTCACGAGCAGTACTTC. Protein product: CASSLPSSGRSHEQYF. The chain joins TRBV5-4 to TRBJ2-7, with 10 bases lining up with TRBD2. Germline V gene lookup returns CDR1 SGHNT and CDR2 YYREEE (reference sequence). The CDR3 contains 16 residues. J lost 5 bases, V lost 1 base, and 9 bases had no gene match.

The chain uses TRBV2 and TRBJ1-1; D is possibly TRBD1 (6 bases). With 3 bases removed from V and 0 bases from J, the gap between germline ends came to 11 bases. Germline values: CDR1 SNHLY, CDR2 FYNNEI. This CDR3 is built from 15 residues. CDR3 nucleotides: TGTGCCAGCAGTGAGAAAGGACAGCTGAACACTGAAGCTTTCTTT. Its translation: CASSEKGQLNTEAFF.

The rearrangement joins TRBV6-5 to TRBJ2-1; tentatively, D is TRBD2 (6 bases). V lost 6 bases and J lost 13, with 13 bases in between. Germline CDR1 is MNHEY and CDR2 is SVGAGI. There are 11 residues in the CDR3. The CDR3: CASSNAGSQFF. In DNA form, the CDR3 reads TGTGCCAGCAGCAACGCGGGAAGCCAGTTCTTC.

This clone was seen more than once but under ten times. The rearrangement links TRBV7-8 to TRBJ2-3; tentatively, D is TRBD1 (5 bases). The V end was cut by 2 bases, the J end by 8 bases, with 8 bases between. Per germline, CDR1 SGHVS and CDR2 FQNEAQ. The CDR3 consists of 12 residues. CDR3 sequence reads: CASSLRRGTQYF. CDR3 sequence (DNA): TGTGCCAGCAGCTTACGAAGGGGTACGCAGTATTTT.

The CDR3 DNA reads TGTGCCAGCAGTTTCGCTAGCGGGAGTGAAGAGACCCAGTACTTC. It is translated as CASSFASGSEETQYF. The chain recombines TRBV28 with TRBJ2-5; TRBD2 matches at 10 bases. Germline loops: CDR1 MDHEN, CDR2 SYDVKM. The CDR3 covers 15 residues. Trimming cost V 3 bases and J 3 bases; bases outside gene matches: 4.